Shown below are 31 T cell receptor beta chains from a single sample sequenced in a study of cytomegalovirus exposure and HLA in healthy donors (dated by TCRdb to about 2017). To prepare the library, the immunoSEQ multiplex PCR assay was applied. The multiplex PCR relied on a mix of 60 forward primers for TCR Vbeta segments and 13 reverse primers for TCR Jbeta segments. The table was pulled from immuneACCESS by TCRdb, which kept in-frame rearrangements only. Such tables lose some clones; where checked, under half of the loss comes from unresolved V genes, and the rest has no known cause. Across this sample there are 150,000 to 200,000 clones, with about 62% seen only once. 2.5% to 3% of the sample belongs to the ten largest clones. The sequenced sample consisted of PBMCs. The receptors shown here come from a man aged 40-55 years in good health and CMV-seronegative.

The chain is built from TRBV4-1 and TRBJ1-3, with D possibly being TRBD1 (5 bases). The CDR3 is 17 residues long. Germline CDR1 and CDR2: MGHRA and YSYEKL. Deletions cut 0 bases from V and 4 bases from J, with 16 bases between. In nucleotides, the CDR3 is TGCGCCAGCAGCCAAGAATCGACAGCCGGCGCGGGAAACACCATATATTTT. It specifies CASSQESTAGAGNTIYF.

The chain is built from TRBV27 and TRBJ2-5, with 8 bases lining up with TRBD1. Matching the DNA end better, TRBJ2-7 makes the J call doubtful. This CDR3 has 14 residues. Germline CDR1 reads MNHEY; CDR2 reads SMNVEV (reference sequence). The CDR3 DNA follows: TGTGCCAGCAGTAGCCGGGACAGGTCCTACGAGCAGTACTTC. Translating gives CASSSRDRSYEQYF.

As concerns this clone: The junction shows a germline mismatch at one end, possibly a read error. The chain uses TRBV28 and TRBJ2-7; TRBD1 matches at 10 bases. The CDR3 runs 13 residues. The germline CDR1 and CDR2 sequences are MDHEN and SYDVKM. The CDR3 DNA sequence: TGCGCGGCAGGGCCCGGGACAGGGGTGTCGCAGTACTTC. It specifies CAAGPGTGVSQYF.

This sequence joins TRBV5-5 and TRBJ1-5, with TRBD1 matching 10 bases. With 6 bases clipped from V and 5 bases from J, the junction kept 8 bases outside the gene matches. Germline CDR1 and CDR2: SGHKS and YYEKEE (reference sequence). There are 15 residues in the CDR3. CDR3 region: CASNRDRGSDQPQHF. CDR3 nucleotide sequence: TGTGCCAGCAACCGGGACAGGGGAAGTGATCAGCCCCAGCATTTT. The entire variable domain, with the rest obtained from reference TRBV5-5 and TRBJ1-5, is as follows: DAGVTQSPTHLIKTRGQQVTLRCSPISGHKSVSWYQQVLGQGPQFIFQYYEKEERGRGNFPDRFSARQFPNYSSELNVNALLLGDSALYLCASNRDRGSDQPQHFGDGTRLSIL.

The rearrangement links TRBV5-1 to TRBJ2-2; D may be TRBD2 (6 bases). This CDR3 has 16 residues. Germline V gene data show CDR1 as SGHRS and CDR2 as YFSETQ. V dropped 3 bases and J dropped 3 bases, with 15 bases sitting between them. The DNA of the CDR3 is TGCGCCAGCAGCTCTCGCGGCACGGGGGACACCGGGGAGCTGTTTTTT. Encoded protein: CASSSRGTGDTGELFF.

This clone was observed once. V usage is TRBV5-1 and J usage is TRBJ2-5; D might be TRBD2 (5 bases). The J call may be in error: the DNA end matches TRBJ2-7 better. The CDR3 sequence is 14 residues long. Germline values: CDR1 SGHRS, CDR2 YFSETQ. CDR3 sequence: CASSRDGVTYEQYF. The CDR3 DNA reads TGCGCCAGCAGCCGCGACGGGGTGACCTACGAGCAGTACTTC.

The rearrangement uses TRBV6-4 and TRBJ2-1, with TRBD2 matching 12 bases. Trimming removed 0 bases from V and 8 bases from J; junction bases left unmatched: 2. The CDR3 has 15 residues. Germline assignment: CDR1 MRHNA and CDR2 SNTAGT. CDR3 region: CASSDSTSGGHEQFF. CDR3 DNA sequence: TGTGCCAGCAGTGACTCTACTAGCGGGGGGCATGAGCAGTTCTTC.

In its sample, this clone was seen a few times. The V and J genes are TRBV7-8 and TRBJ2-7, with D possibly being TRBD2 (5 bases). Germline-derived CDR1 and CDR2 are SGHVS and FQNEAQ. The CDR3 is made up of 13 amino acids. V lost 2 bases, J lost 3 bases, and 8 bases lay in between. CDR3 residues: CASSLPSGYEQYF. For the CDR3, the DNA is TGTGCCAGCAGCTTACCCAGCGGCTACGAGCAGTACTTC.

The rearrangement joins TRBV6-6 to TRBJ1-4; the match to TRBD1 covers 11 bases. CDR3 length equals 14 residues. Looked up from germline, CDR1 is MNHNY and CDR2 is SVGAGI (reference sequence). V lost 2 bases and J lost 7; bases outside the gene matches: 0. The CDR3 is CASSYGTGGEKLFF. DNA of the CDR3: TGTGCCAGCAGTTACGGGACAGGGGGTGAAAAACTGTTTTTT.

This sequence joins TRBV2 and TRBJ1-5, with D possibly matching TRBD1 (6 bases). V dropped 5 bases and J dropped 0 bases, with 11 bases sitting between them. In germline, CDR1 is SNHLY, CDR2 FYNNEI. This CDR3 has 15 residues. CDR3 sequence (DNA): TGTGCCAGCAGTTCACAGGGAACTAGCAATCAGCCCCAGCATTTT. Translating it yields CASSSQGTSNQPQHF.

The chain uses TRBV5-6 and TRBJ2-7; 9 bases fit TRBD1. V trimming: 1 base; J trimming: 6 bases; junction bases outside the gene matches: 8. The CDR3 is 15 amino acids. Germline CDR1 SGHDT, CDR2 YYEEEE. In DNA form, the CDR3 reads TGTGCCAGCAGCTTGACCCCGGGACAGGGTCGCGAGCAGTACTTC. Residues: CASSLTPGQGREQYF. Combining the CDR3 with reference TRBV5-6 and TRBJ2-7 gives the whole variable domain DAGVTQSPTHLIKTRGQQVTLRCSPKSGHDTVSWYQQALGQGPQFIFQYYEEEERQRGNFPDRFSGHQFPNYSSELNVNALLLGDSALYLCASSLTPGQGREQYFGPGTRLTVT.

This clone was observed a few times. The V call is TRBV18, the J call TRBJ2-7; 11 bases agree with TRBD2. Germline CDR1 KGHSH, CDR2 LQKENI. This CDR3 has 15 residues. V gave up 2 bases and J gave up 5 bases; unmatched junction bases: 5. The chain's CDR3 is CASSPGTSGPDEQYF. Written as DNA, the CDR3 is TGTGCCAGCTCACCAGGGACTAGCGGACCAGACGAGCAGTACTTC.

This sequence joins TRBV7-9 and TRBJ2-5; 9 bases align to TRBD2. CDR3 length: 15 amino acids. Germline CDR1 reads SEHNR; CDR2 reads FQNEAQ (reference sequence). Unmatched junction bases numbered 3, after V lost 2 bases and J lost 2 bases. The CDR3 DNA is TGTGCCAGCAGCTTACCTAGCGGGGCACAAGAGACCCAGTACTTC. Amino acid sequence: CASSLPSGAQETQYF.

V and J are TRBV7-6 and TRBJ1-6, with D possibly TRBD1 on 6 matching bases. This CDR3 has 14 amino acids. Trimming pared 6 bases from V and 7 bases from J, leaving 13 bases between. Germline CDR1 is SGHVS and CDR2 is FNYEAQ. The DNA of the CDR3 is TGTGCCAGCAGAACAGGGTCGGGAAATTCACCCCTCCACTTT. Encoded protein: CASRTGSGNSPLHF.

The chain joins TRBV7-2 to TRBJ2-3; 11 bases are a match to TRBD2. The CDR3 is 16 residues long. The V gene end was trimmed by 3 bases and the J gene end by 6 bases; junction bases not matched to a gene: 8. The germline gives CDR1 SGHTA, CDR2 FQGNSA. CDR3 in amino acids: CASSFSTSGALDTQYF. CDR3 bases: TGTGCCAGCAGCTTTTCGACTAGCGGGGCCCTTGATACGCAGTATTTT.

This CDR3 reads CASSVQGIDEQYF. Here the CDR3 DNA reads TGTGCCAGCAGTGTGCAGGGGATCGACGAGCAGTACTTC. The chain couples TRBV25-1 to TRBJ2-7; tentative D call: TRBD1 (6 bases). The ends were cut back, 4 bases at V and 5 bases at J, with 12 bases in the middle. CDR3 size: 13 residues. Per the germline V gene, CDR1 is MGHDK and CDR2 is SYGVNS.

The chain couples TRBV21-1 to TRBJ2-3; TRBD2, the D gene given by the table, was not confirmed from the DNA. TRBV21-1 is designated a pseudogene. This CDR3 contains 16 residues. The CDR3 nucleotides are TGTGCCAGCAGCAGGGGACTAGCGGGAGGCGCAGATACGCAGTATTTT. Translation: CASSRGLAGGADTQYF.

This chain connects TRBV18 to TRBJ2-5, with D maybe TRBD2 (5 bases). Gene TRBJ2-7 matches the end of the DNA better, so the J call may be wrong. This CDR3 region has 12 residues. CDR1 KGHSH and CDR2 LQKENI come from the germline V gene. CDR3 sequence (DNA): TGTGCCAGCTCACGTAAGGGAGACGAGCAGTACTTC. Protein: CASSRKGDEQYF.

This chain links TRBV5-1 with TRBJ1-1; D is possibly TRBD1 (5 bases). This CDR3 region has 14 residues. Deletions cut 1 base from V and 3 bases from J, with 10 bases between. Germline CDR1 SGHRS, CDR2 YFSETQ. CDR3: CASSLWRGDTEAFF. The CDR3 DNA follows: TGCGCCAGCAGCTTGTGGCGGGGGGACACTGAAGCTTTCTTT.

J is TRBJ2-7 and V is TRBV29-1; 8 nucleotides agree with TRBD1. Looked up from germline, CDR1 is SQVTM and CDR2 is ANQGSEA. This CDR3 has 12 amino acids. Trimming took 6 bases from V and 7 from J; bases not matched to a gene: 8. The CDR3: CSVPQGVGEQYF. In DNA, the CDR3 is TGCAGCGTCCCACAGGGGGTGGGGGAGCAGTACTTC.

This clone has more than one count but fewer than ten. The chain carries TRBV19 and TRBJ2-7; TRBD1 aligns across 7 bases. Germline V gene data show CDR1 as LNHDA and CDR2 as SQIVND (reference sequence). The V segment lost 6 bases and the J segment 4 bases; nucleotides outside the gene matches: 9. The CDR3 contains 14 residues. The CDR3 spells CASSRQGGGYEQYF. In DNA form, the CDR3 reads TGTGCCAGTAGCAGACAGGGCGGCGGGTACGAGCAGTACTTC. Based on the CDR3 plus reference TRBV19 and TRBJ2-7, the full variable domain is DGGITQSPKYLFRKEGQNVTLSCEQNLNHDAMYWYRQDPGQGLRLIYYSQIVNDFQKGDIAEGYSVSREKKESFPLTVTSAQKNPTAFYLCASSRQGGGYEQYFGPGTRLTVT.

The chain uses TRBV29-1 and TRBJ2-7; 8 bases match TRBD1. Germline values: CDR1 SQVTM, CDR2 ANQGSEA. This CDR3 is 13 amino acids long. The V and J ends lost 5 bases and 6 bases, in that order; junction bases with no gene match: 9. The CDR3 here is CSVKTGAAPEQYF. CDR3 bases: TGCAGCGTTAAGACAGGGGCCGCCCCCGAGCAGTACTTC.

A note on this clone: In the same sample, other DNA sequences code for this CDR3. The chain has TRBV7-9 and TRBJ2-7; 7 bases line up with TRBD1. Germline V gene lookup returns CDR1 SEHNR and CDR2 FQNEAQ (reference sequence). The CDR3 is made up of 14 amino acids. V was pared by 0 bases and J by 2 bases, with 1 base of the junction left unmatched. The chain's CDR3 is CASSLAGGAYEQYF. The DNA for the CDR3 is TGTGCCAGCAGCTTAGCAGGGGGCGCCTACGAGCAGTACTTC.

This chain uses TRBV5-6 with TRBJ2-2; 8 bases are shared with TRBD2. V dropped 4 bases and J dropped 2; count of bases not matched to a gene: 10. The germline CDR1 and CDR2 sequences are SGHDT and YYEEEE. The CDR3 runs 17 residues. This chain's CDR3 is CASSPRGAGGNTGELFF. The CDR3 DNA reads as TGTGCCAGCAGCCCAAGAGGGGCGGGGGGAAACACCGGGGAGCTGTTTTTT.

The J gene is TRBJ2-5, the V gene TRBV6-5; D ambiguous. Germline lookup yields CDR1 MNHEY and CDR2 SVGAGI. Trimming left V 2 bases short and J 5 bases short, with 12 bases between. The CDR3 consists of 14 residues. The CDR3 DNA reads TGTGCCAGCAGTTACGGTCTTTTTGAGGAGACCCAGTACTTC. Residues: CASSYGLFEETQYF.

This chain joins TRBV27 and TRBJ2-7, with TRBD1 matching 11 bases. This CDR3 spans 15 amino acids. V dropped 4 bases and J dropped 2; count of bases not matched to a gene: 4. CDR1 and CDR2 from the germline V gene are MNHEY and SMNVEV (reference sequence). The CDR3 bases are TGTGCCAGCAGTTATGGGACAGGGGGAACCTACGAGCAGTACTTC. Its translation is CASSYGTGGTYEQYF.

The chain uses TRBV7-9 and TRBJ1-4; 7 bases are a match to TRBD1. The junction had 6 bases not matched to a gene; V was cut back by 4 bases and J by 4 bases. CDR1 is SEHNR, CDR2 FQNEAQ, per germline (reference sequence). The CDR3 length is 15 residues. CDR3 loop: CASSWGQPSNEKLFF. The CDR3, as DNA: TGTGCCAGCAGCTGGGGACAGCCAAGTAATGAAAAACTGTTTTTT. Full variable domain (missing parts from reference TRBV7-9 and TRBJ1-4): DTGVSQNPRHKITKRGQNVTFRCDPISEHNRLYWYRQTLGQGPEFLTYFQNEAQLEKSRLLSDRFSAERPKGSFSTLEIQRTEQGDSAMYLCASSWGQPSNEKLFFGSGTQLSVL.

The chain has TRBV19 and TRBJ2-2, with 7 positions matching TRBD2. The trim removed 6 bases at V and 7 bases at J, leaving 8 bases unmatched. This CDR3 is built from 14 residues. Germline-derived CDR1 and CDR2 are LNHDA and SQIVND (reference sequence). The DNA of the CDR3 is TGTGCCAGTAGATATGGCGGGAGAGACGGGGAGCTGTTTTTT. It translates to CASRYGGRDGELFF.

This clone was detected a few times. The chain recombines TRBV30 with TRBJ1-2, with unresolved D. The length of the CDR3 is 12 residues. V was clipped by 3 bases and J by 2 bases, with 7 bases between them. Germline CDR1 reads GTSNPN; CDR2 reads SVGIG (reference sequence). This CDR3 is CAWRAENYGYTF. Here the CDR3 DNA reads TGTGCCTGGAGAGCGGAGAACTATGGCTACACCTTC.

This clone was found once. The chain links TRBV2 to TRBJ1-1; D possibly corresponds to TRBD1 (6 bases). Trimming pared 6 bases from V and 0 bases from J, leaving 8 bases between. Germline CDR1 SNHLY, CDR2 FYNNEI. This CDR3 is 13 amino acids long. The CDR3: CASRGTLNTEAFF. CDR3 bases: TGTGCCAGCAGGGGGACATTGAACACTGAAGCTTTCTTT.

This chain joins TRBV19 and TRBJ2-1; TRBD1 matches 8 bases. Germline V CDR1 and CDR2: LNHDA, SQIVND (reference sequence). V trimming: 4 bases; J trimming: 9 bases; junction bases outside the gene matches: 14. The CDR3 loop spans 16 amino acids. The CDR3 nucleotides read TGTGCCAGTAGTAGGACAGGGAATCAGGATCTTGGTGAGCAGTTCTTC. Protein product: CASSRTGNQDLGEQFF.